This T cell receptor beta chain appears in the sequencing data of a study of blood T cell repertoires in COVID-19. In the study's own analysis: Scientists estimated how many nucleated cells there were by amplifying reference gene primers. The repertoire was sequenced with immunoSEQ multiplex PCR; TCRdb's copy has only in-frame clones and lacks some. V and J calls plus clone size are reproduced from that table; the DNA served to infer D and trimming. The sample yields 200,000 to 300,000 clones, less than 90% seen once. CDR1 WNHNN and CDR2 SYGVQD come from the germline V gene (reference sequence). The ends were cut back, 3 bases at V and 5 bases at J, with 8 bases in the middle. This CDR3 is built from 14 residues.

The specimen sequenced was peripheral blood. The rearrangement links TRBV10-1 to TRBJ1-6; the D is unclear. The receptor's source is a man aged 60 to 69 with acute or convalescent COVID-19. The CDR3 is CASSEGGNNSPLHF. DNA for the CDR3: TGCGCCAGCAGTGAAGGCGGGAATAATTCACCCCTCCACTTT.